This T cell receptor beta chain was sequenced during a study of blood T cell repertoires in COVID-19. For the study at large: T cells, B-cell-depleted T cells, or PBMCs supplied cDNA or gDNA.

In the original processing: Estimation of nucleated cell counts was performed using reference gene primer amplification. Produced via immunoSEQ multiplex PCR; TCRdb's table is partial and in-frame only. The DNA gave D and trimming, while V, J and clone size come from that table. The top ten hold 3% to 3.5% of the sample, which has roughly 110,000 clones, roughly 81% seen once. Per the germline V gene, CDR1 is SGHNT and CDR2 is YYREEE (reference sequence). V dropped 0 bases and J dropped 10 bases, with 10 bases sitting between them. The length of the CDR3 is 12 residues. The receptor's source is a man aged 40-50 years with acute or convalescent COVID-19. Sequencing was performed on peripheral blood. The chain joins TRBV5-4 to TRBJ1-1; possibly TRBD1 for D (6 bases). This CDR3 is CASSLGGGGAFF. The CDR3 nucleotides read TGTGCCAGCAGCTTGGGGGGGGGCGGAGCTTTCTTT.